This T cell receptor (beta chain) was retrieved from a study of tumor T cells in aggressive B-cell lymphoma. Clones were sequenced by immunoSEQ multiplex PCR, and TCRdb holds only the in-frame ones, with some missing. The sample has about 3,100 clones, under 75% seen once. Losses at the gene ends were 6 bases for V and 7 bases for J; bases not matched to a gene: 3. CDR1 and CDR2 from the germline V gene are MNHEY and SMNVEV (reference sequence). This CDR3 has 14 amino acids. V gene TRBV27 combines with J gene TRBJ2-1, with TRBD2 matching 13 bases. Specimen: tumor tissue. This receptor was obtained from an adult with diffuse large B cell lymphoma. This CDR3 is CASSQLAGGNEQFF. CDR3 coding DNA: TGTGCCAGCAGCCAACTAGCGGGAGGGAATGAGCAGTTCTTC.